Presented here are 5 T cell receptor beta chains from one specimen sequenced in a study of cytomegalovirus exposure and HLA in healthy donors. PCR used 60 Vbeta primers and 13 Jbeta primers. Generated by immunoSEQ multiplex PCR, the TCRdb table keeps only in-frame clones and is missing some. The sample carries 100,000 to 150,000 clones, just under 80% recorded once. Sample: PBMCs. The receptors derive from a man aged 30 to 45 in good health and CMV-seronegative.

V gene TRBV29-1 combines with J gene TRBJ1-1; D gene ambiguous. This CDR3 spans 12 amino acids. Germline V gene lookup returns CDR1 SQVTM and CDR2 ANQGSEA. CDR3 residues: CSGSRSGTEAFF. Here the CDR3 DNA reads TGCAGTGGTAGTAGGTCGGGAACTGAAGCTTTCTTT.

This chain's CDR3 is CASSQLLGGQNEQYF. The CDR3 nucleotides are TGCGCCAGCAGCCAATTATTAGGGGGTCAGAACGAGCAGTACTTC. The chain combines TRBV4-1 with TRBJ2-7; a possible D gene is TRBD1 (6 bases). The CDR3 loop spans 15 amino acids. Germline lookup yields CDR1 MGHRA and CDR2 YSYEKL. V was shortened by 2 bases and J by 5 bases, with 16 bases between the two germline ends.

As for this clone: Relative to the germline gene, one junction end is altered; a read error may explain this. The chain employs TRBV2 and TRBJ1-5; D possibly corresponds to TRBD1 (5 bases). CDR1 and CDR2 from the germline V gene are SNHLY and FYNNEI. The CDR3 contains 12 residues. The CDR3 sequence is CASSQGVQPQHF. The DNA of the CDR3 is TGTGCGAGCAGCCAGGGCGTTCAGCCCCAGCATTTT.

Worth noting for this clone: This same CDR3 is encoded by further DNA sequences in the sample. This chain connects TRBV5-1 to TRBJ2-3; 9 bases map to TRBD2. The CDR3 runs 15 residues. CDR1 is SGHRS, CDR2 YFSETQ, per germline. The V segment lost 0 bases and the J segment 4 bases; nucleotides outside the gene matches: 3. The CDR3 DNA is TGCGCCAGCAGCTTGGCTTTAGCGGGGGCAGATACGCAGTATTTT. This encodes CASSLALAGADTQYF.

The chain is built from TRBV21-1 and TRBJ1-4; no DNA check was done on the table's D call, TRBD1. TRBV21-1 constitutes a pseudogene. The CDR3 is 14 residues long. DNA of the CDR3: TGTGCCAGCAGAAAGGGACAGGGGGAAGAAAAACTGTTTTTT. It translates to CASRKGQGEEKLFF.